A single sample is the source of the 11 T cell receptor beta chains below, sequenced in a study of blood T cell repertoires in COVID-19. Sequencing was performed with immunoSEQ multiplex PCR; in TCRdb, only in-frame clones are kept and a portion is missing. Among about 68,000 clones listed, 90% were seen once. Sequenced input: peripheral blood. The receptors originated from a man aged 45-65 years with COVID-19, enrolled during active disease.

This clone was picked up one time. V usage is TRBV5-1 and J usage is TRBJ2-7; 14 bases agree with TRBD2. This CDR3 is 16 amino acids long. The germline CDR1 and CDR2 sequences are SGHRS and YFSETQ. V lost 3 bases, J lost 3 bases, and 5 bases stayed unmatched. The CDR3 nucleotides are TGCGCCAGCAGCTACACCGGGACTAGCGGGAGCTACGAGCAGTACTTC. It is translated as CASSYTGTSGSYEQYF.

The V gene is TRBV5-4, the J gene TRBJ2-7; D possibly corresponds to TRBD2 (6 bases). CDR3 length: 14 residues. V lost 5 bases and J lost 2, with 14 bases in between. In germline, CDR1 is SGHNT, CDR2 YYREEE (reference sequence). DNA of the CDR3: TGTGCCAGCAGTGGCGGGGACGGCCCCTACGAGCAGTACTTC. This translates into CASSGGDGPYEQYF.

V is TRBV7-2 and J is TRBJ2-3, with unresolved D. The CDR3 is 12 amino acids. Germline CDR1 SGHTA, CDR2 FQGNSA. Trimming stripped 3 bases from V and 3 bases from J, with 4 bases between. The CDR3, as DNA: TGTGCCAGCAGCTTTAGTACAGATACGCAGTATTTT. Its translation is CASSFSTDTQYF.

CDR3 protein: CASSSTGGGANYGYTF. CDR3 sequence (DNA): TGTGCCAGCTCATCCACGGGAGGAGGGGCGAACTATGGCTACACCTTC. V gene TRBV18 combines with J gene TRBJ1-2, with D tentatively TRBD1 (5 bases). The V and J ends lost 5 bases and 2 bases respectively, with 18 bases between them. CDR1 and CDR2 from the germline V gene are KGHSH and LQKENI. The CDR3 runs to 16 residues.

This chain joins TRBV6-1 and TRBJ1-6; the match to TRBD1 covers 9 bases. Germline V CDR1 and CDR2: MNHNS, SASEGT. Trimming took 2 bases from V and 10 from J; bases not matched to a gene: 6. This CDR3 comprises 15 residues. The CDR3 reads CASSERRTGESPLHF. CDR3 sequence (DNA): TGTGCCAGCAGTGAACGACGGACAGGGGAATCACCCCTCCACTTT.

The chain combines TRBV7-3 with TRBJ2-7; D may be TRBD2 (5 bases). Germline V gene lookup returns CDR1 SGHTA and CDR2 FQGTGA. V was shortened by 5 bases and J by 7 bases, with 15 bases between the two germline ends. The CDR3 covers 13 residues. CDR3 residues: CASSALSSGEQYF. In DNA form, the CDR3 reads TGTGCCAGCAGCGCCCTATCCTCGGGGGAGCAGTACTTC.

The gene calls are TRBV2 and TRBJ1-1; TRBD1 matches at 7 bases. Germline CDR1 is SNHLY and CDR2 is FYNNEI. With V trimmed by 6 bases and J by 3 bases, 7 bases remained unmatched. The CDR3 totals 14 residues. CDR3 DNA: TGTGCCAGCAGCCAGGGACAGTGGTACACTGAAGCTTTCTTT. Protein sequence: CASSQGQWYTEAFF.

Written as DNA, the CDR3 is TGTGCCAGCAGCGGCGGGGGTTTGACCGCAGCTTTCTTT. Protein: CASSGGGLTAAFF. The rearrangement links TRBV5-4 to TRBJ1-1, with D maybe TRBD1 (5 bases). With 4 bases removed from V and 10 bases from J, the gap between germline ends came to 17 bases. The CDR3 contains 13 residues. Germline CDR1 and CDR2: SGHNT and YYREEE (reference sequence).

This rearrangement joins TRBV28 to TRBJ1-5; possible D gene TRBD1, 6 bases. The germline CDR1 and CDR2 sequences are MDHEN and SYDVKM. Trimming left V 5 bases short and J 2 bases short, with 16 bases between. The CDR3 is 16 residues long. The CDR3 nucleotides read TGTGCCAGCAGTCCTTCAGGAGGGGGGGGCAATCAGCCCCAGCATTTT. Its protein product is CASSPSGGGGNQPQHF.

The chain links TRBV6-5 to TRBJ2-7; the match to TRBD1 covers 7 bases. Trimming at V came to 2 bases and at J to 3 bases, leaving 7 bases not matched to a gene. Germline assignment: CDR1 MNHEY and CDR2 SVGAGI. This CDR3 is built from 15 residues. The CDR3 DNA is TGTGCCAGCAGTTACCCGAGACAGGGTTTCTACGAGCAGTACTTC. Protein product: CASSYPRQGFYEQYF.

The rearrangement links TRBV19 to TRBJ2-7, with D perhaps TRBD1 (6 bases). CDR1 is LNHDA, CDR2 SQIVND, per germline (reference sequence). Trimming took off 3 bases at V and 4 bases at J, with 10 bases between the two ends. There are 13 residues in the CDR3. The CDR3 reads CASSITQGYEQYF. As DNA, the CDR3 is TGTGCCAGTAGTATCACCCAGGGGTACGAGCAGTACTTC.